This TCR beta chain was retrieved from a study of shared clonotypes between healthy human individuals. Original analysis: In the immunoSEQ data, sequences were junction-only and lacked quality scores, so filtering differed. Generated by immunoSEQ multiplex PCR, the TCRdb table keeps only in-frame clones and is missing some. Clone size and V and J calls were adopted from that table, with D and trimming inferred from the DNA. The repertoire holds approximately 1,000,000 clones, with about four fifths as singletons. The CDR3 covers 16 residues. The germline CDR1 and CDR2 sequences are SGHTA and FQGNSA. The junction had 12 bases not matched to a gene; V was cut back by 5 bases and J by 10 bases.

Sequencing input: memory CD4+ T cells from PBMCs. Subset: CD45RA-negative fraction. The origin of this receptor is a man younger than 35 in good health. Some clones in this sample may be carry-over from other donors' samples. The chain employs TRBV7-2 and TRBJ2-1, with 12 bases that match TRBD2. Here the CDR3 DNA reads TGTGCCAGCAGCCCTTATCTAGCGGGAGGGCCGGGGGAGCAGTTCTTC. Translating it yields CASSPYLAGGPGEQFF. Together with reference TRBV7-2 and TRBJ2-1, the CDR3 gives the full variable domain: GAGVSQSPSNKVTEKGKDVELRCDPISGHTALYWYRQSLGQGLEFLIYFQGNSAPDKSGLPSDRFSAERTGGSVSTLTIQRTQQEDSAVYLCASSPYLAGGPGEQFFGPGTRLTVL.